The rows below give T cell receptor beta chains drawn from one sample of a study of blood T cell repertoires in COVID-19. Assay: immunoSEQ multiplex PCR; the TCRdb copy retains only in-frame clones and omits some. This table holds some 230,000 clones, almost 85% found once. The specimen sequenced was PBMCs or T cells enriched from blood (not recorded which). These receptors were obtained from a man aged 35-49 years who had recovered from COVID-19. The CDR3 runs from the conserved cysteine through the conserved F or W.

CDR3aa: CASSQDRTGGRTEAFF
v_gene: TRBV4-3

CDR3aa: CASSPPGGFYGYTF
v_gene: TRBV3-1/TRBV3-2

CDR3aa: CASRRQVSGNTIYF
v_gene: TRBV5-1

CDR3aa: CASSDSGRAGGYTF
v_gene: TRBV6-4

CDR3aa: CASSLGQGAPQPQHF
v_gene: TRBV6-5

CDR3aa: CASSLAGGQGRHEQYF
v_gene: TRBV5-4

CDR3aa: CAISGTAGDNEKLFF
v_gene: TRBV10-3

CDR3aa: CASAGTPLGYTF
v_gene: TRBV6-5

CDR3aa: CATHRGGTGELFF
v_gene: TRBV2

CDR3aa: CASSPDREGEQYF
v_gene: TRBV18

CDR3aa: CASSHDQGGRSPLHF
v_gene: TRBV4-3

CDR3aa: CASSQVLEETQYF
v_gene: TRBV3-1/TRBV3-2

CDR3aa: CASSEGLAGDEQYF
v_gene: TRBV7-3